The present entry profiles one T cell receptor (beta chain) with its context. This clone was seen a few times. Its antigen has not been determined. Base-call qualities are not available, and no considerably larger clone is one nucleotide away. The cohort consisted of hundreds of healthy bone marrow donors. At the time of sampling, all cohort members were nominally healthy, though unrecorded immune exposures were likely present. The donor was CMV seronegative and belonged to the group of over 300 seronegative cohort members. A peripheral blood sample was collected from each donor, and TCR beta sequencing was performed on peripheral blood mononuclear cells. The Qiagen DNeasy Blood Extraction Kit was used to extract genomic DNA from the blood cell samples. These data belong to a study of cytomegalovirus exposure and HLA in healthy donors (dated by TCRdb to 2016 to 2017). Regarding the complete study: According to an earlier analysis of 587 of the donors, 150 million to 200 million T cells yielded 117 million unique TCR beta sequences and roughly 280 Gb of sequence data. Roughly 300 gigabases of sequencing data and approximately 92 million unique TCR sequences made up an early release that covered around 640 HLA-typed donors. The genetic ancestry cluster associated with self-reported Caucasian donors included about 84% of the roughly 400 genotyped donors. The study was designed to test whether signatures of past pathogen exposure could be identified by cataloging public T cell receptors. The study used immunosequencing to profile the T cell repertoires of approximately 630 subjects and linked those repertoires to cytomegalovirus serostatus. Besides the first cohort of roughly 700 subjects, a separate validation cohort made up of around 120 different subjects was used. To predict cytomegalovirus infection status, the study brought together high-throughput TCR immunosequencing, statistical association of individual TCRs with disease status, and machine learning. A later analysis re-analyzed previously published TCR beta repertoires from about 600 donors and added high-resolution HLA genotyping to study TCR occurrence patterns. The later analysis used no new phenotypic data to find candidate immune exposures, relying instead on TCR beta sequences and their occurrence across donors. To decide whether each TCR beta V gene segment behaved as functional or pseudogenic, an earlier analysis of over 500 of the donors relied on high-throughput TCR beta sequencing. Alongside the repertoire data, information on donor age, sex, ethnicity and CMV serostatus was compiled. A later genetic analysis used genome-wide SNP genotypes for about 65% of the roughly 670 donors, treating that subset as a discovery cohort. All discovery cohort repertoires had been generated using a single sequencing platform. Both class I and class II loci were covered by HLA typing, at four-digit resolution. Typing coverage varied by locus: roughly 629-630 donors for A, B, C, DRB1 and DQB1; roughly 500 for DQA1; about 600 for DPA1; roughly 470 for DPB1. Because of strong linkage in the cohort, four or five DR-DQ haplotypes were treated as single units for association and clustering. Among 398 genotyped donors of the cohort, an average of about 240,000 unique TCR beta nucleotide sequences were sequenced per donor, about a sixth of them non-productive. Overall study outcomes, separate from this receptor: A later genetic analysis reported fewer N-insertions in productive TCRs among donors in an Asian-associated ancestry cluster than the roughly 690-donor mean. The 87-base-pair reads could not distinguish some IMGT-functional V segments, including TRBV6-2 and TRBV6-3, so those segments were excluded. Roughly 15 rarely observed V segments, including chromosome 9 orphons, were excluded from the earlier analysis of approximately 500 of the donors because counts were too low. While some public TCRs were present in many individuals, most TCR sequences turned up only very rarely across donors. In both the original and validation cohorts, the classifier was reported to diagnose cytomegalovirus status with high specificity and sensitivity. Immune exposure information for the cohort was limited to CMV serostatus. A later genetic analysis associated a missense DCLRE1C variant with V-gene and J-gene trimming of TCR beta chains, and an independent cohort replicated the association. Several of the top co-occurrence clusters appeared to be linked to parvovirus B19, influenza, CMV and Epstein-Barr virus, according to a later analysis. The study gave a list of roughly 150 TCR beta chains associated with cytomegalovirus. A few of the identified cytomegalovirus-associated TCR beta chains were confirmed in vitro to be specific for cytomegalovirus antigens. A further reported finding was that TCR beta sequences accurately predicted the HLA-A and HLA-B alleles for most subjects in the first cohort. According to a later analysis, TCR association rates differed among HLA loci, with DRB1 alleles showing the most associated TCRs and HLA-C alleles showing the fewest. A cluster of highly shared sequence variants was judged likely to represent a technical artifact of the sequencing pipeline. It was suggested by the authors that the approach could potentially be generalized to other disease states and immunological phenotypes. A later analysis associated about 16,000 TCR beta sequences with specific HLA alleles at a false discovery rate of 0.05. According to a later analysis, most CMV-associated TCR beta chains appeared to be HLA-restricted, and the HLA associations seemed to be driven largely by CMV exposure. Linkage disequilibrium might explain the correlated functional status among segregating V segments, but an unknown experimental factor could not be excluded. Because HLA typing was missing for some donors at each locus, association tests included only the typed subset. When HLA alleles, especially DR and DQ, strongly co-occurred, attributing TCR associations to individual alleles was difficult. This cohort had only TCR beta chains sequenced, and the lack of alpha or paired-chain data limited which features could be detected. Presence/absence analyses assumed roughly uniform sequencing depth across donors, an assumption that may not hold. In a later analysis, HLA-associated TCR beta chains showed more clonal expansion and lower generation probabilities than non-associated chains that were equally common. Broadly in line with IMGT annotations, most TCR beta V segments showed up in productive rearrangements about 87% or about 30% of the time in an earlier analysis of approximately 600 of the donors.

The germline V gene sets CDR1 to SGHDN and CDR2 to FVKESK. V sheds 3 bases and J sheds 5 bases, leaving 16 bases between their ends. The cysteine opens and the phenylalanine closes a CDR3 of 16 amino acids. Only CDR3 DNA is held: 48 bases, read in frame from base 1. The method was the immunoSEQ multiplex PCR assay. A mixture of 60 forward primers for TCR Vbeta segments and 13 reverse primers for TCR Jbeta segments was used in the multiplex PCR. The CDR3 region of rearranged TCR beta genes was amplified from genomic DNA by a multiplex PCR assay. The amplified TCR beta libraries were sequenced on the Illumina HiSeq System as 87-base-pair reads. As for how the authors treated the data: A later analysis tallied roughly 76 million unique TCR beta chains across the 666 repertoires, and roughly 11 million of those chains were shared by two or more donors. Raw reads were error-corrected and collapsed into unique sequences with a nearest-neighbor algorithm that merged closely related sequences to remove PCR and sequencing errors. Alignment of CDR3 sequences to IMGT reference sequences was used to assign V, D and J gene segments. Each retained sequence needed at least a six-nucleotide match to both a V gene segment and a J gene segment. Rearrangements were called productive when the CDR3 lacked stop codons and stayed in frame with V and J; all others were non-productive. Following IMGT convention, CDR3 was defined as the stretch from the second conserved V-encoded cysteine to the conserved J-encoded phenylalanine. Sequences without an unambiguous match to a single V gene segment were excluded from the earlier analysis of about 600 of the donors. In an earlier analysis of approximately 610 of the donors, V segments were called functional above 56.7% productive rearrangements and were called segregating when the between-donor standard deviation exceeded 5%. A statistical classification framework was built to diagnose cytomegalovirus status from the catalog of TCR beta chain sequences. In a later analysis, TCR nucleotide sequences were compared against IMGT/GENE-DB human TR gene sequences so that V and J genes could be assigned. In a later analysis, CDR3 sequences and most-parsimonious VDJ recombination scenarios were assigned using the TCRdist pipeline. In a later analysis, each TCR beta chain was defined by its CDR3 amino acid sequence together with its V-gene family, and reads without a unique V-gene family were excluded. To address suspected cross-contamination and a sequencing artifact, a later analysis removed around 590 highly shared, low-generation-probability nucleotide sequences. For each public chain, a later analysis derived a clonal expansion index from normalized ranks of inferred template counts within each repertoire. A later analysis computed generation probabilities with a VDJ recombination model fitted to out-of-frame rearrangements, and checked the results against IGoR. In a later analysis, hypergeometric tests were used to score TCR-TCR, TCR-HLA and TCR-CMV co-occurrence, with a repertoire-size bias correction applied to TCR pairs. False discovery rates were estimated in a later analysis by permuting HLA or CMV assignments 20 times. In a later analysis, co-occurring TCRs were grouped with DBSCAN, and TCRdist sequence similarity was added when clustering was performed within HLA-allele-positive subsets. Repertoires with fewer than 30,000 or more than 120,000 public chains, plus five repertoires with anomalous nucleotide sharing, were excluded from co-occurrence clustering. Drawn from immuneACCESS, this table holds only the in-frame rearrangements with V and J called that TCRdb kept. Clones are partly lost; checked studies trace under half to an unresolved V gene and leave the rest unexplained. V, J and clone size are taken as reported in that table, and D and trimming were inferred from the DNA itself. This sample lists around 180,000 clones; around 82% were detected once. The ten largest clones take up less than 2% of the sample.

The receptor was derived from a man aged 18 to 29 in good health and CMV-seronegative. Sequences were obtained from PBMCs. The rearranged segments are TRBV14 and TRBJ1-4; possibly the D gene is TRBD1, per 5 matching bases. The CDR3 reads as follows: CASSQADRETNEKLFF. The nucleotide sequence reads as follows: TGTGCCAGCAGCCAGGCTGACAGAGAAACCAATGAAAAACTGTTTTTT.